This TCR beta chain originates from a study of T cell responses to AZD1222 COVID-19 vaccine. This clone has only one observation. The protocol was immunoSEQ multiplex PCR, while the TCRdb copy is restricted to in-frame clones and leaves out a portion. The table shows 90,000 to 120,000 clones, with around nine tenths occurring only once. This CDR3 spans 14 amino acids. The V end lost 3 bases, the J end lost 0 bases, and 10 bases lay between the germline ends. Germline loops: CDR1 SGDLS, CDR2 YYNGEE. This specimen was peripheral blood, taken 28 days after the second AZD1222 dose. This chain uses TRBV9 with TRBJ2-7; tentatively, D is TRBD2 (5 bases). The TCR comes from an adult who received the AZD1222 COVID-19 vaccine. The CDR3 coding sequence is TGTGCCAGCAGCGCAGGAGGTAACTCCTACGAGCAGTACTTC. Translated: CASSAGGNSYEQYF.